This T cell receptor (beta chain) was observed in a study of CD8 T cells in Susac syndrome. Regarding this clonotype: A read error may account for a junction end that differs from germline.

Reverse transcription of roughly 0.5 to 1 ug RNA used random hexamers. TCRdb fed the immunoSEQ multiplex PCR reads into MiXCR, producing one record per CDR3 protein. The sample records 150,000 or so distinct CDR3 sequences, 85% to 95% being singletons. The CDR3 has 12 amino acids. Germline V gives CDR1 GTSNPN, CDR2 SVGIG (reference sequence). This clonotype originated in a human donor in good health. Sequencing was performed on CD4+ T cells from PBMCs. This chain links TRBV30 with TRBJ1-1, with D maybe TRBD1 (5 bases). Here the CDR3 DNA reads TGCGGGGGTGGTAAAATGAACACTGAAGCTTTCTTT. It translates to CGGGKMNTEAFF.